This T cell receptor beta chain was documented in a study of vaccination and CD4 T cells after COVID-19. Study-level findings and limits: For convalescent patients, 304 of the 307 vaccine-specific clones analyzed were classified as spike mono-reactive. No early post-infection timepoints were studied, and convalescent patients studied were relatively few.

The germline V gene encodes CDR1 DFQATT and CDR2 SNEGSKA (reference sequence). The CDR3 loop spans 14 amino acids. Unmatched junction bases numbered 4, after V lost 4 bases and J lost 4 bases. Specified treatment: roughly 10-day PBMC culture with coronavirus spike peptide pools or control peptides (ViraFEST assay). First, ViraFEST expanded antigen-specific T cells with peptide pools, and next it sequenced the TCRs. Cultured CD4+ T cell DNA was sequenced using the Oncomine TCR Beta short-read assay. The authors extracted genomic DNA from cultured CD4+ T cells. Via MiXCR, TCRdb re-called the PCR reads, giving one row per CDR3 protein. The repertoire has approximately 20,000 distinct CDR3 sequences, 38% of them found once; the top ten carry roughly 5%. This clonotype was seen more than once but under ten times. The antigen remains unidentified.

The clonotype originates from a human donor who had recovered from COVID-19. The V gene is TRBV20-1, the J gene TRBJ2-5, with 12 bases identical to TRBD2. The starting material was CD4+ T cells from blood, cultured in vitro, obtained before SARS-CoV-2 vaccination. CDR3: CSAISSGGVETQYF. The CDR3 nucleotides are TGCAGTGCTATCTCTAGCGGGGGGGTAGAGACCCAGTACTTC.